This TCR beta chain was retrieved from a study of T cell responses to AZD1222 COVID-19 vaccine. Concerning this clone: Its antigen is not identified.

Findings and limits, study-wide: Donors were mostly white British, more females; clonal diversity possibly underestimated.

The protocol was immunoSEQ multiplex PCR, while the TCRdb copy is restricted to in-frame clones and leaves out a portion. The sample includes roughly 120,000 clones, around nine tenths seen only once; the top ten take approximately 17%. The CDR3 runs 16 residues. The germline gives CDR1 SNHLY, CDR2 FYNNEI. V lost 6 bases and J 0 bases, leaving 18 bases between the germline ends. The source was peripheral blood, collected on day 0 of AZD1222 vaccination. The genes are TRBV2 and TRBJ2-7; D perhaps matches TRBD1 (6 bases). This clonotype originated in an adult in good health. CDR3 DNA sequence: TGTGCCAGCAGCGACAGGAAAGGGACACTCTCCTACGAGCAGTACGTC. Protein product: CASSDRKGTLSYEQYV.